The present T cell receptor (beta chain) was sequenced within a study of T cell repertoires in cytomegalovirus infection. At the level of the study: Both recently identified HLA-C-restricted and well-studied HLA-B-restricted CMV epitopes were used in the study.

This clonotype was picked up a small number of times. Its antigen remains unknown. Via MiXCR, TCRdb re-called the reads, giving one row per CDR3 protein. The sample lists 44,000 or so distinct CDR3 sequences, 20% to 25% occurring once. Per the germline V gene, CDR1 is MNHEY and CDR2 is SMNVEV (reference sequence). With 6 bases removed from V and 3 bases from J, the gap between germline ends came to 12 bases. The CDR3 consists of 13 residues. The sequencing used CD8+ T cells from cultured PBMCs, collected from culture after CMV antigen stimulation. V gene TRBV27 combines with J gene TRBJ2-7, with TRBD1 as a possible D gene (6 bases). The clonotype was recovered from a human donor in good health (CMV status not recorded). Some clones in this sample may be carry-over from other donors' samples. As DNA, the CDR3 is TGTGCCAGCAGCCTCGGACAGCGCTACGAGCAGTACTTC. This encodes CASSLGQRYEQYF.